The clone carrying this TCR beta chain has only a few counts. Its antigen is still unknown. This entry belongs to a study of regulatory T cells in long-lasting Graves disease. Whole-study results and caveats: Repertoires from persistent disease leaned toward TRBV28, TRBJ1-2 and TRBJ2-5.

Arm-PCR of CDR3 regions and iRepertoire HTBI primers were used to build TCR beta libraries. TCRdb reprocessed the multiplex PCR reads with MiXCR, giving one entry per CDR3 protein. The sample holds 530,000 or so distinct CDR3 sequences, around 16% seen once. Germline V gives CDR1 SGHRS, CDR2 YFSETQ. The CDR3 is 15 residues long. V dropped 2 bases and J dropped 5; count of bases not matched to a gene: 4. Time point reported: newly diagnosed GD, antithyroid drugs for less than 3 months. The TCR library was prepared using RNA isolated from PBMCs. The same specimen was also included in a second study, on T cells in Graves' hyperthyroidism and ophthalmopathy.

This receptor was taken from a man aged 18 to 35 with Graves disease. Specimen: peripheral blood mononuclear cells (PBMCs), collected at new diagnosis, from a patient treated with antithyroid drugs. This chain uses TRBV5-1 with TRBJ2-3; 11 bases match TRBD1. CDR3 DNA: TGCGCCAGCAGCTTCGGGACAGGGGGAAGAGATACGCAGTATTTT. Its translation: CASSFGTGGRDTQYF.